The 10 T cell receptor beta chains below come from one sample, sequenced in a study of cytomegalovirus exposure and HLA in healthy donors. 13 Jbeta primers and 60 Vbeta primers were used for the PCR. Only in-frame clones appear in the TCRdb table, and some are missing; sequencing was by immunoSEQ multiplex PCR. The sample has roughly 120,000 clones; around two thirds are singletons. Sequenced sample: PBMCs. These receptors all stem from a woman aged 40-49 years in good health and CMV-seropositive.

This clone appeared a few times. The gene calls are TRBV25-1 and TRBJ1-2; the match to TRBD1 covers 8 bases. Germline lookup yields CDR1 MGHDK and CDR2 SYGVNS. V lost 1 base, J lost 8 bases, and 3 bases stayed unmatched. The CDR3 consists of 13 residues. The DNA of the CDR3 is TGTGCCAGCAGTGAATTCCCAGGGGGCGGCTACACCTTC. This translates into CASSEFPGGGYTF.

This rearrangement joins TRBV6-6 to TRBJ2-7; D gene uncertain. In germline, CDR1 is MNHNY, CDR2 SVGAGI (reference sequence). The CDR3 length is 12 residues. V was trimmed by 5 bases and J by 3 bases, leaving 8 bases between them. CDR3 loop: CASSPPGYEQYF. CDR3 coding DNA: TGTGCCAGCAGTCCCCCGGGCTACGAGCAGTACTTC.

V gene TRBV27 combines with J gene TRBJ2-7, with 7 bases aligning to TRBD1. V shed 5 bases, J shed 0 bases, and the junction held 4 bases outside the gene matches. Germline V gene lookup returns CDR1 MNHEY and CDR2 SMNVEV (reference sequence). The CDR3 extends over 14 amino acids. CDR3 nucleotide sequence: TGTGCCAGCAGTCGACAGGGACACTCCTACGAGCAGTACTTC. Translating it yields CASSRQGHSYEQYF.

The chain carries TRBV7-2 and TRBJ2-7, with a tentative D call TRBD2 (6 bases). CDR3 size: 11 residues. Trimming took 5 bases from V and 6 from J, leaving 8 bases between them. Per germline, CDR1 SGHTA and CDR2 FQGNSA. The CDR3 spells CASSDGGEQYF. The CDR3 region has the DNA TGTGCCAGCAGCGACGGGGGCGAGCAGTACTTC. The full variable domain, its missing parts supplied by reference TRBV7-2 and TRBJ2-7, is GAGVSQSPSNKVTEKGKDVELRCDPISGHTALYWYRQSLGQGLEFLIYFQGNSAPDKSGLPSDRFSAERTGGSVSTLTIQRTQQEDSAVYLCASSDGGEQYFGPGTRLTVT.

The chain carries TRBV4-3 and TRBJ2-7; TRBD2 agrees at 8 bases. Trimming at V came to 0 bases and at J to 4 bases, leaving 2 bases not matched to a gene. This CDR3 has 14 amino acids. Germline values: CDR1 LGHNA, CDR2 YSLEER. This CDR3 reads CASSQDRGGYEQYF. DNA of the CDR3: TGCGCCAGCAGCCAAGATCGGGGGGGGTACGAGCAGTACTTC.

The CDR3 region has the DNA TGTGCCAGCAGCTTTCCAGGAAACACTGAAGCTTTCTTT. This gives the protein CASSFPGNTEAFF. The V call is TRBV7-2, the J call TRBJ1-1; D call uncertain. V was clipped by 3 bases and J by 2 bases, with 7 bases between them. This CDR3 has 13 residues. From germline, CDR1 is SGHTA and CDR2 FQGNSA.

This sequence joins TRBV5-1 and TRBJ1-6; 10 bases line up with TRBD1. This CDR3 comprises 15 residues. Germline assignment: CDR1 SGHRS and CDR2 YFSETQ. The V segment lost 4 bases and the J segment 14 bases; nucleotides outside the gene matches: 12. CDR3 region: CASSRGQGTRSSLHF. For the CDR3, the DNA is TGCGCCAGCAGCCGGGGACAGGGGACGCGATCATCCCTCCACTTT. Full variable domain (rest looked up from reference TRBV5-1 and TRBJ1-6): KAGVTQTPRYLIKTRGQQVTLSCSPISGHRSVSWYQQTPGQGLQFLFEYFSETQRNKGNFPGRFSGRQFSNSRSEMNVSTLELGDSALYLCASSRGQGTRSSLHFGNGTRLTVT.

This chain links TRBV4-3 with TRBJ1-2; 7 bases match TRBD1. The V segment lost 5 bases and the J segment 2 bases; nucleotides outside the gene matches: 26. Germline V gene sequence: CDR1 LGHNA, CDR2 YSLEER. The CDR3 length is 21 residues. CDR3 sequence reads: CASSGPGQRHQPLELNYGYTF. CDR3 coding DNA: TGCGCCAGCAGCGGGCCGGGACAGCGGCATCAGCCACTCGAACTAAACTATGGCTACACCTTC.

The gene calls are TRBV14 and TRBJ1-2; 9 nucleotides align to TRBD1. V dropped 0 bases and J dropped 5; count of bases not matched to a gene: 4. CDR1 is SGHDN, CDR2 FVKESK, per germline. CDR3 size: 15 residues. CDR3 protein: CASSQDVTGGYGYTF. As DNA, the CDR3 is TGTGCCAGCAGCCAAGATGTGACAGGGGGGTATGGCTACACCTTC.

The chain couples TRBV5-6 to TRBJ1-6; D is unclear. The CDR3 runs to 17 residues. CDR1 is SGHDT, CDR2 YYEEEE, per germline. Trimming cost V 3 bases and J 5 bases, with 18 bases left between them. CDR3 sequence: CASSSTPGGLNNSPLHF. The CDR3, as DNA: TGTGCCAGCAGCTCTACGCCTGGTGGGCTTAATAATTCACCCCTCCACTTT.